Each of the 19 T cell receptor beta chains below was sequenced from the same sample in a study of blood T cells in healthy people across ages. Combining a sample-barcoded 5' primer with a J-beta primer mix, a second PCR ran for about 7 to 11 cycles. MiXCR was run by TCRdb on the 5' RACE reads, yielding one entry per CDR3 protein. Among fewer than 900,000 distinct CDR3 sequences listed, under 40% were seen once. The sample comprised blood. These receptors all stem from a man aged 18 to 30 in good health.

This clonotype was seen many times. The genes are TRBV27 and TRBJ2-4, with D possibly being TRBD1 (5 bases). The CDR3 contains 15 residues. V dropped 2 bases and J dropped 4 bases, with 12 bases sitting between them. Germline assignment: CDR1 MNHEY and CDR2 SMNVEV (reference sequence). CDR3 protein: CASSLGLAGKNIQYF. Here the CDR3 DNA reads TGTGCCAGCAGTTTAGGATTGGCAGGGAAAAACATTCAGTACTTC.

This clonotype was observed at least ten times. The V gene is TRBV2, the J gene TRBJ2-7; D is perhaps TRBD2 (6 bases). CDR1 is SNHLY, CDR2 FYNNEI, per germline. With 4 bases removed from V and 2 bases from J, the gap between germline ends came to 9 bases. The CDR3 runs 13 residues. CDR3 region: CASSGVAAYEQYF. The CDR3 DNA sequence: TGTGCCAGCAGTGGGGTAGCGGCCTACGAGCAGTACTTC.

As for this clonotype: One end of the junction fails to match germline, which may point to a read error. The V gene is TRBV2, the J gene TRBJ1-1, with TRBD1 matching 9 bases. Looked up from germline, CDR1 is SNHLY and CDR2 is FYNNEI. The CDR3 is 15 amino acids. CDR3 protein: CAGRERQGVGTEAFF. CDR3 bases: TGTGCCGGCAGAGAAAGACAGGGGGTGGGCACTGAAGCTTTCTTT.

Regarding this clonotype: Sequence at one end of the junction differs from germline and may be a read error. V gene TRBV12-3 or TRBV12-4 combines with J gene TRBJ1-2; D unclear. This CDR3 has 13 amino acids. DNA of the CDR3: TGTGCCAGCAGTGTAAAGAGAAACTATGGTTACACCTTC. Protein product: CASSVKRNYGYTF.

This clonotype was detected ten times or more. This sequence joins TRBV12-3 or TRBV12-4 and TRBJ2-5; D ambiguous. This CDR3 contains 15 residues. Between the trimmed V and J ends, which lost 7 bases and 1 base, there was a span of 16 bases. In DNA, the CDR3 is TGTGCCAGCACCGTAGGAGCATTGGCCCAAGAGACCCAGTACTTC. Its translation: CASTVGALAQETQYF.

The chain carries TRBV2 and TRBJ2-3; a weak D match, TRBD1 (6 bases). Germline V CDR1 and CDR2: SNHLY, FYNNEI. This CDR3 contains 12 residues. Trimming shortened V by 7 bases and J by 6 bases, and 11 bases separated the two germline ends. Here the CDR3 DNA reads TGTGCCAGCAAAGCAGGGGACGATACGCAGTATTTT. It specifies CASKAGDDTQYF.

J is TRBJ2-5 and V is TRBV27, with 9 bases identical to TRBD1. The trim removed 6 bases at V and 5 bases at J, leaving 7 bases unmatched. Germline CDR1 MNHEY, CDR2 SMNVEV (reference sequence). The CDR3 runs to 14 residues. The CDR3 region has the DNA TGTGCCAGCAGCCAAGACAGGGGGTGGGAGACCCAGTACTTC. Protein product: CASSQDRGWETQYF.

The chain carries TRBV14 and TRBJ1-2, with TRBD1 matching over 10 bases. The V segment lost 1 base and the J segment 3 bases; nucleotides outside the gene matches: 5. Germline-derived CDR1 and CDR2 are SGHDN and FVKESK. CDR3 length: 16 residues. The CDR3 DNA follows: TGTGCCAGCAGCCAAGCCCGGACAGGGGGTGACTATGGCTACACCTTC. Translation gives CASSQARTGGDYGYTF.

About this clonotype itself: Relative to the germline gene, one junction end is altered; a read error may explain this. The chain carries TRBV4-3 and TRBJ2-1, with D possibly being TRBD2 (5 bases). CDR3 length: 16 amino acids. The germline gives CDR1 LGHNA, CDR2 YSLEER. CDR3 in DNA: TGCACCAGCAGCCAAGGGAGCGGTAGCTCCTACAATGAGCAGTTCTTC. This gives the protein CTSSQGSGSSYNEQFF.

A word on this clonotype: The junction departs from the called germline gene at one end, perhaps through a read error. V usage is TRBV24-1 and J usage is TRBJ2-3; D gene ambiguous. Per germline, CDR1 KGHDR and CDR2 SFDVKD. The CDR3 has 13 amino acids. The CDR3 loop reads CVTTTASTDTQYF. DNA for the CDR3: TGTGTCACCACAACAGCTAGCACAGATACGCAGTATTTT.

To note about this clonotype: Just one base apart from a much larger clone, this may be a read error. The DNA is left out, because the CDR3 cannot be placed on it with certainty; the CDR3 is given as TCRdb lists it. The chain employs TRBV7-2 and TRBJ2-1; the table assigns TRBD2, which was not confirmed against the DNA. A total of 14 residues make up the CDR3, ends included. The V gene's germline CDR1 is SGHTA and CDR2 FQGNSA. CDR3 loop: CACSAGGPNNEQFF.

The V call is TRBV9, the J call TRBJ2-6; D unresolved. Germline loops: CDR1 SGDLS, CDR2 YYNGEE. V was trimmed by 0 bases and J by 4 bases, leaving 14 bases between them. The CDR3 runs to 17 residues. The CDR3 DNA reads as TGTGCCAGCAGCGTAGCTAGGTCACGAGCGGGGGCCAACGTCCTGACTTTC. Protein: CASSVARSRAGANVLTF.

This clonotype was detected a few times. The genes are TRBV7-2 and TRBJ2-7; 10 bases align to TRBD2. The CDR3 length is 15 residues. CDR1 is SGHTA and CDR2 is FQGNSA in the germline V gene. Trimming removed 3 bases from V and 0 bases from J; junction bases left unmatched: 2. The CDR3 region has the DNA TGTGCCAGCAGCTTGGGACTAGCGAGCTCCTACGAGCAGTACTTC. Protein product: CASSLGLASSYEQYF.

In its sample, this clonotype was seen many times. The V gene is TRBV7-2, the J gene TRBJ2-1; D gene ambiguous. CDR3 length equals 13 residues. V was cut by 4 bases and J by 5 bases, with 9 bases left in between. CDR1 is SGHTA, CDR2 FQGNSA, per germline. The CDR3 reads CASSSETNNEQFF. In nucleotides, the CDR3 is TGTGCCAGCAGCTCGGAAACTAACAATGAGCAGTTCTTC.

The chain's CDR3 is CASSRYQAGENTEAFF. The CDR3 coding sequence is TGTGCCAGCAGTCGGTACCAAGCCGGGGAGAACACTGAAGCTTTCTTT. The V call is TRBV6-6, the J call TRBJ1-1; D is unclear. Germline V gene data show CDR1 as MNHNY and CDR2 as SVGAGI (reference sequence). The CDR3 loop spans 16 amino acids. V was shortened by 5 bases and J by 1 base, with 17 bases between the two germline ends.

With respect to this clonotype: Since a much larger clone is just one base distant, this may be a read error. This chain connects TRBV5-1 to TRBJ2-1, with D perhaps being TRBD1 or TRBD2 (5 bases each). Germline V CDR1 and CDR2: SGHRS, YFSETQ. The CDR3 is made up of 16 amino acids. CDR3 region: CASSLGGEGNNNKQFF. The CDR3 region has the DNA TGCGCCAGCAGCTTGGGGGGAGAGGGGAACAACAATAAGCAGTTCTTC.

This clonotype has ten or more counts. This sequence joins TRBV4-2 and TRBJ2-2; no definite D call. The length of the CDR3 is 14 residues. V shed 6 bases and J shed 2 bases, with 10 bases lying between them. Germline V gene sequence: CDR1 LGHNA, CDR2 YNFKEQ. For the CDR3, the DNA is TGTGCCAGCAGGACGGATTCTAACACCGGGGAGCTGTTTTTT. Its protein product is CASRTDSNTGELFF.

CDR3 in DNA: TGCGCCAGCAGCTTGGCGGGACTAATGTACTTC. Residues: CASSLAGLMYF. This chain joins TRBV5-1 and TRBJ2-5; 7 bases map to TRBD2. After removal of 0 bases from V and 13 bases from J, the junction contained 3 bases not matched to a gene. Germline CDR1 SGHRS, CDR2 YFSETQ. This CDR3 spans 11 amino acids.

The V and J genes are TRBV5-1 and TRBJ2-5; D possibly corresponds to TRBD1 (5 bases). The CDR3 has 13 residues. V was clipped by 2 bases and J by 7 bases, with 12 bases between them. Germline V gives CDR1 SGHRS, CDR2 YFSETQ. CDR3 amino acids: CASSLGDTGTQYF. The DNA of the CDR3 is TGCGCCAGCAGCTTAGGAGATACAGGGACCCAGTACTTC.